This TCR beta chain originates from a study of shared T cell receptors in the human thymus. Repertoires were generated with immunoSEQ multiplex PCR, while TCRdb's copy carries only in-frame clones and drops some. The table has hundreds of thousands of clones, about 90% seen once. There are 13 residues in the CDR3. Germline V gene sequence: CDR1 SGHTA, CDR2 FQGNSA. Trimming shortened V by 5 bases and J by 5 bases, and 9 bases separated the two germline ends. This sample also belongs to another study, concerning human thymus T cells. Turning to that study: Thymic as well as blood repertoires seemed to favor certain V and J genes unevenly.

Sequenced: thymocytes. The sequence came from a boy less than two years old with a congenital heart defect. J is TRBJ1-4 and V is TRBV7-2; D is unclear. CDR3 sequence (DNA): TGTGCCAGCAGCCTGGAGGAGAATGAAAAACTGTTTTTT. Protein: CASSLEENEKLFF.